This T cell receptor (beta chain) stems from a study of blood T cells in healthy people across ages. Deletions cut 2 bases from V and 7 bases from J, with 9 bases between. Germline CDR1 SEHNR, CDR2 FQNEAQ (reference sequence). This CDR3 has 13 amino acids. The second PCR ran roughly 7 to 12 cycles with a sample-barcoded 5' primer and J-beta primers. Each of the samples gave a minimum of 2.5 million paired-end reads that contained CDR3. TCRdb re-analysed the 5' RACE reads in MiXCR, keeping a single row per CDR3 protein. The sample lists hundreds of thousands of distinct CDR3 sequences; approximately 43% were seen once. This clonotype was counted only a few times. The target antigen is unknown. Notes on the study in general: When set beside aged donors, long-lived donors presented more naive CD4+ cells and higher diversity. Per-million-T-cell TCR beta diversity fell roughly linearly with age.

This receptor was obtained from an older woman in good health. The chain employs TRBV7-9 and TRBJ1-5; D ambiguous. The sequenced sample consisted of blood. CDR3 amino acids: CASSLMESQPQHF. CDR3 sequence (DNA): TGTGCCAGCAGCTTAATGGAGAGCCAGCCCCAGCATTTT.